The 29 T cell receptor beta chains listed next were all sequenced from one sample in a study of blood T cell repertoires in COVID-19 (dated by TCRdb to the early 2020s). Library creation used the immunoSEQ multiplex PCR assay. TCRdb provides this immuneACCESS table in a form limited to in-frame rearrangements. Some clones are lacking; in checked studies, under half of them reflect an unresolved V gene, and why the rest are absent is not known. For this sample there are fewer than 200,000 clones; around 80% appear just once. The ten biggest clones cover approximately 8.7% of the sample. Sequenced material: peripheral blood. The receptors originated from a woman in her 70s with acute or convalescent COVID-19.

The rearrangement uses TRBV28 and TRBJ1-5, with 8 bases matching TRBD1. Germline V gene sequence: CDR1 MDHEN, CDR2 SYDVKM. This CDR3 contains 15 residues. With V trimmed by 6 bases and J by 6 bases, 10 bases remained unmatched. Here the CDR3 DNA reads TGTGCCAGCAGCTTGCTGACAGGGGAGGTTCAGCCCCAGCATTTT. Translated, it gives CASSLLTGEVQPQHF.

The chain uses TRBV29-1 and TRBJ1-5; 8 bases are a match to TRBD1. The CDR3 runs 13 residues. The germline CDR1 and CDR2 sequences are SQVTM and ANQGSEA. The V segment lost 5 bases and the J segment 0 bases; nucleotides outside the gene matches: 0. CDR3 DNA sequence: TGCAGCGTTACAGGGGGTAGCAATCAGCCCCAGCATTTT. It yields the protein CSVTGGSNQPQHF. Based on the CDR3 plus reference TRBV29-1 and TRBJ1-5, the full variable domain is SAVISQKPSRDICQRGTSLTIQCQVDSQVTMMFWYRQQPGQSLTLIATANQGSEATYESGFVIDKFPISRPNLTFSTLTVSNMSPEDSSIYLCSVTGGSNQPQHFGDGTRLSIL.

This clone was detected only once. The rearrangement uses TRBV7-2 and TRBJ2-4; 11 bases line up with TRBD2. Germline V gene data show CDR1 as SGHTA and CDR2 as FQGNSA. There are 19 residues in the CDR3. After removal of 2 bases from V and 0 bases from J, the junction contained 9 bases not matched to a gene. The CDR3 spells CASSLRLAGLELAKNIQYF. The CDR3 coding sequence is TGTGCCAGCAGCTTACGACTAGCGGGACTGGAACTAGCCAAAAACATTCAGTACTTC.

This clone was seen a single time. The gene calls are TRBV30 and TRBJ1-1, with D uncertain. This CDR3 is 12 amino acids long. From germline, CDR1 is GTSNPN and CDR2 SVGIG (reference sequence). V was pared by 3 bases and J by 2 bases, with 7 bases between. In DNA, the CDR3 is TGTGCCTGGAGGGAGGGTAACACTGAAGCTTTCTTT. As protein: CAWREGNTEAFF. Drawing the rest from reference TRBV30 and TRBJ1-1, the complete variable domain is SQTIHQWPATLVQPVGSPLSLECTVEGTSNPNLYWYRQAAGRGLQLLFYSVGIGQISSEVPQNLSASRPQDRQFILSSKKLLLSDSGFYLCAWREGNTEAFFGQGTRLTVV.

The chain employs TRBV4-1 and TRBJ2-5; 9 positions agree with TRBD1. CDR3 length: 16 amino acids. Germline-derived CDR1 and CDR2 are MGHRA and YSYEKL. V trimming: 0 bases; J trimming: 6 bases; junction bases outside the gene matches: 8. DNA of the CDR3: TGCGCCAGCAGCCAAGATTTAACAGGGGGCTCGAAGACCCAGTACTTC. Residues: CASSQDLTGGSKTQYF.

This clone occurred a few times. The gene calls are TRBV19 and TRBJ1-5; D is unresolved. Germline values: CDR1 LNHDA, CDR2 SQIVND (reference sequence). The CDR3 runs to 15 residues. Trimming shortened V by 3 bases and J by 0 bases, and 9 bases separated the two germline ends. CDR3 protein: CASSMNRNSNQPQHF. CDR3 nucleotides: TGTGCCAGTAGTATGAACAGAAATAGCAATCAGCCCCAGCATTTT.

The CDR3 is CASSTTGVGGYTF. CDR3 bases: TGTGCCAGCAGTACTACAGGGGTTGGAGGCTACACCTTC. The rearrangement uses TRBV14 and TRBJ1-2, with TRBD1 matching 7 bases. V dropped 6 bases and J dropped 8; count of bases not matched to a gene: 9. The CDR3 length is 13 residues. Germline assignment: CDR1 SGHDN and CDR2 FVKESK.

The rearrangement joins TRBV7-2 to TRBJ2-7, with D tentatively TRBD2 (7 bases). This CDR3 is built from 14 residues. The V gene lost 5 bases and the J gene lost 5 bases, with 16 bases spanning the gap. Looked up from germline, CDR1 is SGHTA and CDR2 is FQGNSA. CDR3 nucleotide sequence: TGTGCCAGCAGCGGGGGGGCCTTGAACAACGAGCAGTACTTC. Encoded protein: CASSGGALNNEQYF.

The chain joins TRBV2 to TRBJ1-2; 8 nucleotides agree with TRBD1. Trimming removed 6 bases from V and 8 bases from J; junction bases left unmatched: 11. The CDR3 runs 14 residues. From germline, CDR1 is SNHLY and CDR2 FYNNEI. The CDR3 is CASSPWQGAFGYTF. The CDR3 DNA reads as TGTGCCAGCAGCCCTTGGCAGGGGGCCTTCGGCTACACCTTC.

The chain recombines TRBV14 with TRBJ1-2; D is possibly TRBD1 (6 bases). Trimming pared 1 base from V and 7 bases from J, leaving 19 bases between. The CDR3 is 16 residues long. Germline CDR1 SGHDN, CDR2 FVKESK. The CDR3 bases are TGTGCCAGCAGCCAAGCAGCAGAAAGGGGGACGGGTGGCTACACCTTC. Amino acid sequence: CASSQAAERGTGGYTF.

This CDR3 reads CASTGGGGYTQYF. The CDR3 nucleotides read TGTGCCAGCACTGGAGGGGGCGGTTATACGCAGTATTTT. The chain uses TRBV7-2 and TRBJ2-3; weak D call: TRBD1 (7 bases). CDR1 is SGHTA and CDR2 is FQGNSA in the germline V gene. V was shortened by 7 bases and J by 7 bases, with 15 bases between the two germline ends. The CDR3 spans 13 residues. Full variable domain (missing parts from reference TRBV7-2 and TRBJ2-3): GAGVSQSPSNKVTEKGKDVELRCDPISGHTALYWYRQSLGQGLEFLIYFQGNSAPDKSGLPSDRFSAERTGGSVSTLTIQRTQQEDSAVYLCASTGGGGYTQYFGPGTRLTVL.

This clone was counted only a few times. In DNA form, the CDR3 reads TGTGCCAGCAGCGCGGCCCCGGGAGTGCCTAACTATGGCTACACCTTC. Encoded protein: CASSAAPGVPNYGYTF. This chain uses TRBV9 with TRBJ1-2; D is undetermined. This CDR3 is built from 16 residues. CDR1 is SGDLS and CDR2 is YYNGEE in the germline V gene. Deletions cut 3 bases from V and 0 bases from J, with 15 bases between.

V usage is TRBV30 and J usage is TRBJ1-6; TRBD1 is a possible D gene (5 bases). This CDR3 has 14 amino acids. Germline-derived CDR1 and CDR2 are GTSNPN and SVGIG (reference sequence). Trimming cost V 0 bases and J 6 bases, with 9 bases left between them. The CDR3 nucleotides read TGTGCCTGGAGTGTAGGGGCTCTTAATTCACCCCTCCACTTT. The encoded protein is CAWSVGALNSPLHF.

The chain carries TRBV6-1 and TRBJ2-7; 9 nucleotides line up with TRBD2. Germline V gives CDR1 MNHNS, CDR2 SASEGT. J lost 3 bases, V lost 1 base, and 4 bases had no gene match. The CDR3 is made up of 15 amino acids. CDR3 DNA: TGTGCCAGCAGTGAAGAACTAGCGGGCCTCTACGAGCAGTACTTC. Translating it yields CASSEELAGLYEQYF.

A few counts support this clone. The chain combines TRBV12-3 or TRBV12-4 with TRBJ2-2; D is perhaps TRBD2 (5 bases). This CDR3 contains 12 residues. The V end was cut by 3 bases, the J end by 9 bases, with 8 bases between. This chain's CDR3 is CASSFEGRELFF. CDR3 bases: TGTGCCAGCAGTTTTGAGGGCCGGGAGCTGTTTTTT.

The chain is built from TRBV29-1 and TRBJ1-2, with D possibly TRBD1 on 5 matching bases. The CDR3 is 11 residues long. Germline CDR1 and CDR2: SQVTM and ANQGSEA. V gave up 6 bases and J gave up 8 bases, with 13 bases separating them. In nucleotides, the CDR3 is TGCAGCGTGGTGCGGGGGGAAGGCTACACCTTC. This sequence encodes CSVVRGEGYTF. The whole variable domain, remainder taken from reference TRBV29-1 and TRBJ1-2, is SAVISQKPSRDICQRGTSLTIQCQVDSQVTMMFWYRQQPGQSLTLIATANQGSEATYESGFVIDKFPISRPNLTFSTLTVSNMSPEDSSIYLCSVVRGEGYTFGSGTRLTVV.

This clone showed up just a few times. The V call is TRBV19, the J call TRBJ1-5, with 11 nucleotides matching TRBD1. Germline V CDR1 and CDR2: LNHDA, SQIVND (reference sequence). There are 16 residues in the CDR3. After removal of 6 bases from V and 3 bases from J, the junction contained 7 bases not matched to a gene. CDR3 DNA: TGTGCCAGTAGGCGTGGGACAGGGGGAAACAATCAGCCCCAGCATTTT. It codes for CASRRGTGGNNQPQHF.

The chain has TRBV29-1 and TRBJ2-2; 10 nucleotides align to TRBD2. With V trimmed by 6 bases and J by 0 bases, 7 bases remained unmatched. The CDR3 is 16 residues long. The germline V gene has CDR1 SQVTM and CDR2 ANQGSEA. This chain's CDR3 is CSVGAGGLSNTGELFF. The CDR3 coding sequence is TGCAGCGTCGGAGCGGGAGGGCTCTCGAACACCGGGGAGCTGTTTTTT.

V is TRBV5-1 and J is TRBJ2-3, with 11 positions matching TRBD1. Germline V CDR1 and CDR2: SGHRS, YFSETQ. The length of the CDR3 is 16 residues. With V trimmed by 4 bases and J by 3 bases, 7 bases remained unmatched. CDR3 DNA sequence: TGCGCCAGCAGCCCGGACAGGGGGCTTCGGACAGATACGCAGTATTTT. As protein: CASSPDRGLRTDTQYF.

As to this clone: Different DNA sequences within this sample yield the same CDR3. CDR3 nucleotide sequence: TGTGCCAGCAGCCGCGGACTGTACAATGAGCAGTTCTTC. Translating it yields CASSRGLYNEQFF. V is TRBV3-1 (or the pseudogene TRBV3-2) and J is TRBJ2-1, with D possibly TRBD2 on 5 matching bases. V gave up 4 bases and J gave up 4 bases, with 8 bases separating them. Germline CDR1 LGHDT, CDR2 YNNKEL (reference sequence). The CDR3 runs to 13 residues.

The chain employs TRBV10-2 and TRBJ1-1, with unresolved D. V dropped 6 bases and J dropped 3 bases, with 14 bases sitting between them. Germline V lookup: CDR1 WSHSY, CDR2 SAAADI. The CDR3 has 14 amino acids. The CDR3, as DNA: TGCGCCAGCAGCGAAAAAGGAGACTACACTGAAGCTTTCTTT. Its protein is CASSEKGDYTEAFF.

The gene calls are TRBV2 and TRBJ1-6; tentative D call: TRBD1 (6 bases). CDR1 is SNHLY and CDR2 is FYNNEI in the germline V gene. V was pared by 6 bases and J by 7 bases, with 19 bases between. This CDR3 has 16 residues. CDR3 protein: CASRVDQGNSNSPLHF. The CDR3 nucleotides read TGTGCCAGCAGAGTAGATCAGGGGAATTCAAATTCACCCCTCCACTTT. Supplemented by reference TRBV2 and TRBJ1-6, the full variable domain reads EPEVTQTPSHQVTQMGQEVILRCVPISNHLYFYWYRQILGQKVEFLVSFYNNEISEKSEIFDDQFSVERPDGSNFTLKIRSTKLEDSAMYFCASRVDQGNSNSPLHFGNGTRLTVT.

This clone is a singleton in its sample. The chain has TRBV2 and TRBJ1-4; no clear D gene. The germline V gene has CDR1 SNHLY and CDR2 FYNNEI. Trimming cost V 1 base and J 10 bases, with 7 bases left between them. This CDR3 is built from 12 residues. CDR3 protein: CASSEGARKLFF. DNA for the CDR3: TGTGCCAGCAGTGAAGGGGCGCGAAAACTGTTTTTT.

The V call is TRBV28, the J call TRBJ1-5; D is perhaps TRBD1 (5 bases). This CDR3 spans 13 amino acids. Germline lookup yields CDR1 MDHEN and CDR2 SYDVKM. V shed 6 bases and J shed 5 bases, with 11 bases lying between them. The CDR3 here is CASRFGGDQPQHF. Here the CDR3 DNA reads TGTGCCAGCAGGTTCGGGGGGGATCAGCCCCAGCATTTT.

CDR3 in amino acids: CASSFAGARLDEQYF. In nucleotides, the CDR3 is TGTGCCAGCAGTTTTGCGGGGGCGCGTCTGGACGAGCAGTACTTC. The chain couples TRBV27 to TRBJ2-7; maybe TRBD2 (7 bases). Per germline, CDR1 MNHEY and CDR2 SMNVEV (reference sequence). The V end lost 3 bases, the J end lost 5 bases, and 17 bases lay between the germline ends. This CDR3 has 15 residues.

In DNA, the CDR3 is TGTGCCAGCAGCTTAGGGGCGGGACCTTCCTACGAGCAGTACTTC. Protein sequence: CASSLGAGPSYEQYF. The rearrangement joins TRBV7-9 to TRBJ2-7, with D possibly matching TRBD2 (6 bases). Germline V gene data show CDR1 as SEHNR and CDR2 as FQNEAQ (reference sequence). The germline V and J ends were trimmed by 1 base and 1 base, with 11 bases remaining between them. The CDR3 is 15 residues long.

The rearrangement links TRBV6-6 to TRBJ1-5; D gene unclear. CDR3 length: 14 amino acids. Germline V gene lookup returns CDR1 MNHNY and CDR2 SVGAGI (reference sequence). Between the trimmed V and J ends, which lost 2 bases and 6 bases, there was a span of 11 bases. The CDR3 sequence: CASSYRGESQPQHF. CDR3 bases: TGTGCCAGCAGTTACCGGGGAGAGAGTCAGCCCCAGCATTTT.

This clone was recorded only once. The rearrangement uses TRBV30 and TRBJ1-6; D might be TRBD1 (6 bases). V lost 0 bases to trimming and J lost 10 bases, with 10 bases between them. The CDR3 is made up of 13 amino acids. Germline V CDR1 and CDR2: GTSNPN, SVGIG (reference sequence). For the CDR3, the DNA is TGTGCCTGGAGTGTAGGGGGGGAATCACCCCTCCACTTT. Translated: CAWSVGGESPLHF.

Written as DNA, the CDR3 is TGTGCCAGCAGCAATGTTCCCGGGACAGGGAGCTATGGCTACACCTTC. Its translation is CASSNVPGTGSYGYTF. The rearrangement links TRBV7-3 to TRBJ1-2; TRBD1 agrees at 9 bases. V was clipped by 5 bases and J by 4 bases; unmatched bases: 11. Germline CDR1 SGHTA, CDR2 FQGTGA. This CDR3 spans 16 amino acids. Full variable domain (rest looked up from reference TRBV7-3 and TRBJ1-2): GAGVSQTPSNKVTEKGKYVELRCDPISGHTALYWYRQSLGQGPEFLIYFQGTGAADDSGLPNDRFFAVRPEGSVSTLKIQRTERGDSAVYLCASSNVPGTGSYGYTFGSGTRLTVV.